A selection of T cell receptor beta chains follows, all from one sample in a study of beta chain features in type 1 diabetes. Only in-frame clones appear in the TCRdb table, and some are missing; sequencing was by immunoSEQ multiplex PCR. The table lists roughly 370,000 clones, roughly 13% of them singletons, with about 0.034% in the top ten. Sequencing was performed on naive CD4+ T cells from blood. All receptors come from a man in his thirties or forties in good health. CDR3s include the opening cysteine and the closing phenylalanine or tryptophan.

TRBJ1-3,TRBV25-1,CASSEYRGASGNTIYF
TRBJ2-1,TRBV4-1,CASSQDLLRGLNEQFF
TRBJ2-2,TRBV27,CASSSDRVNTGELFF
TRBJ1-5,TRBV9,CASSVGGAYNQPQHF
TRBJ1-5,TRBV4-1,CASSQVGDRRGQPQHF
TRBJ2-1,TRBV28,CASLPLLDQWNEQFF
TRBJ1-1,TRBV13,CASSADMNTEAFF
TRBJ2-1,TRBV5-1,CASTLTSGKQFF
TRBJ2-3,TRBV5-1,CASSYQTGVDTDTQYF
TRBJ2-4,TRBV27,CASIGLGALKNIQYF
TRBJ2-1,TRBV11-2,CASSLGNEQFF
TRBJ2-3,TRBV18,CASSPSAGGLDTQYF
TRBJ2-6,TRBV9,CASSVDGGRPRGGANVLTF
TRBJ2-1,TRBV15,CATSRGDSGNNEQFF
TRBJ2-3,TRBV11-2,CASSGVAYSTDTQYF
TRBJ2-2,TRBV14,CASSLIKTGTVNTGELFF
TRBJ2-1,TRBV14,CASSRRNFQGGHRDEQFF
TRBJ1-3,TRBV15,CATSSRTGTDGNTIYF
TRBJ2-3,TRBV23-1,CASSHWGTSGAQAADTQYF
TRBJ2-3,TRBV5-1,CASSSTDTQYF
TRBJ2-1,TRBV6-1,CASLGQKSYNEQFF
TRBJ1-2,TRBV30,CAWNWGRLNYGYTF
TRBJ1-1,TRBV29-1,CSVGRGGSEAFF
TRBJ1-2,TRBV4-3,CASSQDSHYGYTF
TRBJ2-3,TRBV5-1,CASSSVDTQYF
TRBJ2-3,TRBV5-1,CASSLGTPGDTQYF
TRBJ2-1,TRBV7-6,CASSGGSGLVTNEQFF
TRBJ2-1,TRBV6-5,CASKRDPYNEQFF